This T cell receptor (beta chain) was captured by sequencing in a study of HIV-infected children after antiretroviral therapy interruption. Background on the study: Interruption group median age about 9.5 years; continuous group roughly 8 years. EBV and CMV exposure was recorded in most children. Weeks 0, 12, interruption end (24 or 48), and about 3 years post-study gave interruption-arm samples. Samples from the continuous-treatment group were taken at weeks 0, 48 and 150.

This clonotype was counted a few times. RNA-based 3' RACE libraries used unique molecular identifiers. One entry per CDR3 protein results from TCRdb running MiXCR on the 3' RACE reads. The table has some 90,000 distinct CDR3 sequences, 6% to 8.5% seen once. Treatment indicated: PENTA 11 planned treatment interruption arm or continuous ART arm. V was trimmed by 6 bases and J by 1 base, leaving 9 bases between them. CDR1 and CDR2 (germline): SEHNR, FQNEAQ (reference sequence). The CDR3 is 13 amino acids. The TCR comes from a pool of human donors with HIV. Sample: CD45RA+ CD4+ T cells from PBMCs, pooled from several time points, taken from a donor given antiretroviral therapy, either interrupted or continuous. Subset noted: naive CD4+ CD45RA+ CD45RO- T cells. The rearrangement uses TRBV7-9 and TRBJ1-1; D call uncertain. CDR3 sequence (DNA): TGTGCCAGCAGTATACCCCAGAACACTGAAGCTTTCTTT. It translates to CASSIPQNTEAFF.